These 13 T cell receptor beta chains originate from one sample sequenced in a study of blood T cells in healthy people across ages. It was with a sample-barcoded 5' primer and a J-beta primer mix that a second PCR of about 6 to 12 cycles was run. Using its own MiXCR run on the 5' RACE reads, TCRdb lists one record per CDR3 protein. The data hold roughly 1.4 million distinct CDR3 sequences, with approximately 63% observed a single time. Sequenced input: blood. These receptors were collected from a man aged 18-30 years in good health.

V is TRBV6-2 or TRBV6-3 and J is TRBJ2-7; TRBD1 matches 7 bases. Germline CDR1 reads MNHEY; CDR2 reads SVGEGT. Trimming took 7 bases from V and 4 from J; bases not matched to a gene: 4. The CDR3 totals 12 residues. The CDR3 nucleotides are TGTGCCAGCAACAGGGGCATGTACGAGCAGTACTTC. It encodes CASNRGMYEQYF.

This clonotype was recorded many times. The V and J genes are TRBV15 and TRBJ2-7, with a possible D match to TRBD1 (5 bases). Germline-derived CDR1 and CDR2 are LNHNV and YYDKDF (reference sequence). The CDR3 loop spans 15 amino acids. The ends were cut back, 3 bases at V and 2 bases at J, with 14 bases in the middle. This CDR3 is CATSRRQYTPYEQYF. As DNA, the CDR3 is TGTGCCACCAGCAGGCGACAGTACACCCCCTACGAGCAGTACTTC. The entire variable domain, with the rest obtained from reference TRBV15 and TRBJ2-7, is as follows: DAMVIQNPRYQVTQFGKPVTLSCSQTLNHNVMYWYQQKSSQAPKLLFHYYDKDFNNEADTPDNFQSRRPNTSFCFLDIRSPGLGDTAMYLCATSRRQYTPYEQYFGPGTRLTVT.

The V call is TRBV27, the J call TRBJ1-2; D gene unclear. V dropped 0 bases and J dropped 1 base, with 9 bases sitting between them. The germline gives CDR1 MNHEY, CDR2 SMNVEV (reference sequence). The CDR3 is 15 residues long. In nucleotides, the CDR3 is TGTGCCAGCAGTTTATCGTACAGTAATAACTATGGCTACACCTTC. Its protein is CASSLSYSNNYGYTF.

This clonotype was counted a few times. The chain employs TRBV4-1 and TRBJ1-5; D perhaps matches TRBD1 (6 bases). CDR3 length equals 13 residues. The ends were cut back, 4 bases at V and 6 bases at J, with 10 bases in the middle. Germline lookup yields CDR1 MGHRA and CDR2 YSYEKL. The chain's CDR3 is CASSLQGGQPQHF. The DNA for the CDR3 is TGCGCCAGCAGCCTACAGGGTGGTCAGCCCCAGCATTTT.

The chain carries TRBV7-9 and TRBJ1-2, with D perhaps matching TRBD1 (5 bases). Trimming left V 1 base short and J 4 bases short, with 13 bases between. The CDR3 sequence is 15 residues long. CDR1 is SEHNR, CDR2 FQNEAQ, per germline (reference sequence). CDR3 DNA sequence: TGTGCCAGCAGCTTAGAGGACAAGGGGCTCTATGGCTACACCTTC. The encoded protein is CASSLEDKGLYGYTF.

The CDR3 protein is CASSPSGTSDEQFF. CDR3 DNA: TGTGCCAGCAGCCCGTCGGGGACTAGCGATGAGCAGTTCTTC. J is TRBJ2-1 and V is TRBV11-2; 10 bases match TRBD2. V trimming: 5 bases; J trimming: 8 bases; junction bases outside the gene matches: 6. The germline CDR1 and CDR2 sequences are SGHAT and FQNNGV. The CDR3 spans 14 residues. Full variable domain (rest looked up from reference TRBV11-2 and TRBJ2-1): EAGVAQSPRYKIIEKRQSVAFWCNPISGHATLYWYQQILGQGPKLLIQFQNNGVVDDSQLPKDRFSAERLKGVDSTLKIQPAKLEDSAVYLCASSPSGTSDEQFFGPGTRLTVL.

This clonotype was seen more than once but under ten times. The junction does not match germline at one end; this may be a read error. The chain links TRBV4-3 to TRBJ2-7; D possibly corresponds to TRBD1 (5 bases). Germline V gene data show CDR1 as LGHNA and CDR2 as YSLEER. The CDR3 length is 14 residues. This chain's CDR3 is CAGSQTVTTYEQYF. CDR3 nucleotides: TGCGCCGGCAGCCAGACAGTAACCACCTACGAGCAGTACTTC.

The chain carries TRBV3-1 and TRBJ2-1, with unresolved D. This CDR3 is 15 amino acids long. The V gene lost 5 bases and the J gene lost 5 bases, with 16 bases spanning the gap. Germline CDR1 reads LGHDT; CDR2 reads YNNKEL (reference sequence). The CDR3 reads CASSASVVGDNEQFF. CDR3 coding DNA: TGTGCCAGCAGCGCGTCCGTCGTAGGTGACAATGAGCAGTTCTTC.

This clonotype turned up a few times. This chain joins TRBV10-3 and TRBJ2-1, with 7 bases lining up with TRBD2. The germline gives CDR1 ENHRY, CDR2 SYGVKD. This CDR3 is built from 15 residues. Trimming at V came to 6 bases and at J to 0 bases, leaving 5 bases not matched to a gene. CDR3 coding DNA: TGTGCCATCAGCCGAGCGGGGCCCTCCTACAATGAGCAGTTCTTC. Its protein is CAISRAGPSYNEQFF.

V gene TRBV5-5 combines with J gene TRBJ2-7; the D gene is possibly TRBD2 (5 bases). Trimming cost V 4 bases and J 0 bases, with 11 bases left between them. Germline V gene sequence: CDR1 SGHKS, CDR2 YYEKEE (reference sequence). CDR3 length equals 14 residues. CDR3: CASSPSPPSYEQYF. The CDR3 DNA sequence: TGTGCCAGCAGCCCTAGCCCTCCCTCCTACGAGCAGTACTTC.

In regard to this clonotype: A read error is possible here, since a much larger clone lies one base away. The CDR3 spells CSVDKGGRLGAFF. The CDR3 DNA follows: TGCAGCGTCGATAAAGGGGGACGGCTTGGAGCTTTCTTT. The V gene is TRBV29-1, the J gene TRBJ1-1, with TRBD1 as a possible D gene (6 bases). The CDR3 is 13 residues long. V lost 6 bases and J 10 bases, leaving 21 bases between the germline ends. The germline gives CDR1 SQVTM, CDR2 ANQGSEA.

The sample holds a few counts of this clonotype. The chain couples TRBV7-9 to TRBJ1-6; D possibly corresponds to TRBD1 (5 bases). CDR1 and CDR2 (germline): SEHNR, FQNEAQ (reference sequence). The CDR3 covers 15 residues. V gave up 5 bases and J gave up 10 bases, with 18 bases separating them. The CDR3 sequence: CASSLTGTTGSPLHF. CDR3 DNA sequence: TGTGCCAGCAGCCTCACCGGGACCACGGGATCACCCCTCCACTTT.

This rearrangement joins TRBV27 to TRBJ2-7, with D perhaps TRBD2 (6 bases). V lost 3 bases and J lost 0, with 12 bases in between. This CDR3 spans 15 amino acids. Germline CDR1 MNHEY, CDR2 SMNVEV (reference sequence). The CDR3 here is CASSLAGPHSYEQYF. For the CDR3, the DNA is TGTGCCAGCAGTTTGGCGGGGCCCCACTCCTACGAGCAGTACTTC.